The rows below give T cell receptor beta chains drawn from one sample of a study of cytomegalovirus exposure and HLA in healthy donors. The repertoire was sequenced with immunoSEQ multiplex PCR; TCRdb's copy has only in-frame clones and lacks some. The data contain 100,000 to 150,000 clones, roughly four fifths of them singletons. The sample consisted of PBMCs. Every receptor here comes from a woman aged 50 to 65 in good health and CMV-seropositive. Each CDR3 is given with its conserved first and last residue. The D gene is left open where the match is weak. The size field is filled for only some rows; it gives once, few, many or a size class.

J gene | V gene | CDR3 length | clone size | D gene | CDR3 protein | CDR3 DNA
TRBJ1-3 | TRBV7-9 | 12 | - | - | CASSWTGNTIYF | TGTGCCAGCAGCTGGACAGGAAACACCATATATTTT
TRBJ2-5 | TRBV27 | 13 | few | - | CASSREYQETQYF | TGTGCCAGCAGTAGGGAGTACCAAGAGACCCAGTACTTC
TRBJ1-2 | TRBV5-4 | 15 | - | - | CASSPGGSGVYGYTF | TGTGCCAGCAGCCCGGGAGGGTCAGGGGTCTATGGCTACACCTTC
TRBJ2-3 | TRBV6-5 | 15 | - | TRBD2 | CASHAGAAGVDTQYF | TGTGCCAGCCACGCCGGAGCTGCGGGGGTAGATACGCAGTATTTT
TRBJ1-5 | TRBV5-1 | 15 | - | - | CASRPTSNSNQPQHF | TGCGCCAGCAGACCGACAAGCAATAGCAATCAGCCCCAGCATTTT
TRBJ2-2 | TRBV19 | 17 | - | TRBD2 | CASSMGLAGGNTGELFF | TGTGCCAGTAGTATGGGGCTAGCGGGGGGGAACACCGGGGAGCTGTTTTTT
TRBJ2-3 | TRBV5-5 | 14 | - | TRBD2 | CASERTSGGATQYF | TGTGCCAGTGAACGGACTAGCGGGGGGGCTACGCAGTATTTT
TRBJ2-2 | TRBV9 | 17 | - | TRBD2 | CASSVAWRGGKTGELFF | TGTGCCAGCAGCGTAGCTTGGCGGGGGGGTAAGACCGGGGAGCTGTTTTTT
TRBJ2-5 | TRBV10-1 | 14 | - | TRBD1 | CASRLDRGLGEQYF | TGCGCCAGCAGACTTGACAGGGGGCTGGGAGAGCAGTACTTC
TRBJ1-5 | TRBV9 | 14 | - | TRBD1 | CASSAGQGAGPQHF | TGTGCCAGCAGCGCGGGACAGGGGGCGGGCCCACAGCATTTT
TRBJ2-5 | TRBV6-5 | 14 | - | TRBD2 | CASRLAGLRETQYF | TGTGCCAGCAGACTAGCGGGGCTACGGGAGACCCAGTACTTC
TRBJ1-2 | TRBV9 | 14 | - | - | CASSPRTLNYGYTF | TGTGCCAGCAGCCCACGGACACTCAACTATGGCTACACCTTC
TRBJ2-1 | TRBV5-1 | 19 | many | TRBD2 | CASSLGASGGPPNLNEQFF | TGCGCCAGCAGCTTGGGGGCTAGCGGGGGACCACCAAACCTTAATGAGCAGTTCTTC
TRBJ1-2 | TRBV6-5 | 14 | - | TRBD1 | CASSLDRGNYGYTF | TGTGCCAGCAGTCTGGACAGGGGGAACTATGGCTACACCTTC
TRBJ2-5 | TRBV6-1 | 17 | - | - | CASSDGSSGFYQETQYF | TGTGCCAGCAGTGATGGGTCGAGCGGATTCTACCAAGAGACCCAGTACTTC
TRBJ1-6 | TRBV15 | 14 | - | - | CATSTSSYNSPLHF | TGTGCCACCAGCACGAGCTCCTATAATTCACCCCTCCACTTT
TRBJ1-1 | TRBV5-4 | 12 | few | - | CASSLLTGLAFF | TGTGCCAGCAGCTTGTTAACAGGGTTAGCTTTCTTT
TRBJ1-5 | TRBV2 | 15 | - | TRBD1 | CASSDGTGINQPQHF | TGTGCCAGCAGTGATGGGACAGGGATCAATCAGCCCCAGCATTTT
TRBJ2-3 | TRBV11-2 | 14 | - | - | CASSFVAVTDTQYF | TGTGCCAGCAGCTTCGTAGCGGTCACAGATACGCAGTATTTT
TRBJ1-2 | TRBV20-1 | 11 | - | - | CSAAPGEGYTF | TGCAGTGCTGCCCCCGGGGAGGGCTACACCTTC
TRBJ1-2 | TRBV5-4 | 14 | few | - | CASSLGGTNYGYTF | TGTGCCAGCAGCTTGGGAGGGACAAACTATGGCTACACCTTC
TRBJ2-6 | TRBV5-1 | 15 | few | - | CASSVGSSGANVLTF | TGCGCCAGCAGCGTCGGGAGCTCTGGGGCCAACGTCCTGACTTTC
TRBJ1-6 | TRBV2 | 16 | - | TRBD1 | CASSSGTGSYNSPLHF | TGTGCCAGCAGTTCCGGGACAGGATCCTATAATTCACCCCTCCACTTT
TRBJ2-2 | TRBV2 | 13 | many | - | CASSERSTGELFF | TGTGCCAGCAGTGAAAGGAGCACCGGGGAGCTGTTTTTT
TRBJ2-1 | TRBV19 | 13 | - | - | CASRVGARNEQFF | TGTGCCAGTAGGGTCGGAGCACGCAATGAGCAGTTCTTC
TRBJ2-2 | TRBV19 | 16 | - | TRBD2 | CASSIYTSGGTGELFF | TGTGCCAGTAGTATATACACTAGCGGGGGTACCGGGGAGCTGTTTTTT
TRBJ1-4 | TRBV7-9 | 17 | once | - | CASSLPREGRFREKLFF | TGTGCCAGCAGCTTACCCAGGGAAGGTCGATTTAGAGAAAAACTGTTTTTT
TRBJ1-2 | TRBV12-2 | 19 | - | - | CASRLEDAGQGISNYGYTF | TGTGCAAGTCGCTTAGAGGATGCGGGACAGGGGATTTCTAACTATGGCTACACCTTC
TRBJ1-5 | TRBV5-5 | 14 | - | - | CASSPRESNQPQHF | TGTGCCAGCAGCCCCCGGGAGTCAAATCAGCCCCAGCATTTT
TRBJ2-5 | TRBV7-2 | 16 | - | TRBD2 | CASSFGPTSAGGTQYF | TGTGCCAGCAGCTTCGGGCCGACTAGCGCTGGGGGGACCCAGTACTTC
TRBJ2-1 | TRBV5-1 | 16 | many | - | CASSGGGTNRYNEQFF | TGCGCCAGCAGCGGGGGGGGGACAAACCGCTACAATGAGCAGTTCTTC
TRBJ1-3 | TRBV28 | 15 | few | - | CASSPLTGTGNTIYF | TGTGCCAGCAGCCCTCTTACAGGGACTGGAAACACCATATATTTT
TRBJ1-2 | TRBV11-1 | 14 | few | - | CASSPDGRQYGYTF | TGTGCCAGCAGCCCGGACGGGAGGCAATACGGCTACACCTTC
TRBJ2-5 | TRBV7-9 | 13 | - | TRBD1 | CASSLVTGETQYF | TGTGCCAGCAGCTTAGTGACAGGGGAGACCCAGTACTTC
TRBJ2-7 | TRBV29-1 | 12 | few | - | CSVEGQTYEQYF | TGCAGCGTAGAGGGACAAACCTACGAGCAGTACTTC
TRBJ1-1 | TRBV7-9 | 14 | - | - | CASSFGTLNTEAFF | TGTGCCAGCAGCTTCGGGACATTGAACACTGAAGCTTTCTTT
TRBJ2-7 | TRBV6-1 | 12 | once | - | CASSARGYEQYF | TGTGCCAGCAGCGCCCGGGGCTACGAGCAGTACTTC
TRBJ2-7 | TRBV5-1 | 15 | - | TRBD2 | CASSKGTSGGDEQYF | TGCGCCAGCAGCAAAGGGACTAGCGGGGGGGACGAGCAGTACTTC
TRBJ2-3 | TRBV11-3 | 16 | - | TRBD1 | CASSPGTDSSTDTQYF | TGTGCCAGCAGCCCCGGGACAGACTCTAGCACAGATACGCAGTATTTT
TRBJ2-2 | TRBV5-1 | 17 | - | TRBD2 | CASSLKGTSGGPGELFF | TGCGCCAGCAGCCTAAAAGGGACTAGCGGGGGTCCCGGGGAGCTGTTTTTT
TRBJ1-2 | TRBV5-1 | 14 | once | - | CASSLGQGSYGYTF | TGCGCCAGCAGCTTGGGTCAGGGTTCTTATGGCTACACCTTC